The clone carrying this T cell receptor beta chain was counted a single time. This record comes from a study of OX40 agonist ivuxolimab in advanced cancers. The J segment lost 6 bases and the V segment lost 2 bases, leaving 10 bases of the junction unmatched. CDR3 length equals 16 residues. Germline assignment: CDR1 MDHEN and CDR2 SYDVKM. Only in-frame clones appear in the TCRdb table, and some are missing; sequencing was by immunoSEQ multiplex PCR. This sample carries about 35,000 clones, 80% to 95% of them seen once, and the ten largest clones take 30% to 40%. The receptor was derived from an adult with an advanced solid tumor such as melanoma, head and neck, liver or kidney cancer. V gene TRBV28 combines with J gene TRBJ2-7; 10 nucleotides align to TRBD2. Specimen: CD4+ or CD8+ T cells sorted from blood, collected in a trial of the OX40 agonist ivuxolimab. The CDR3 here is CASSLRSASGSFEQYF. For the CDR3, the DNA is TGTGCCAGCAGTTTACGTTCGGCTAGCGGGAGTTTCGAGCAGTACTTC.